Given below is one T cell receptor beta chain in context. Its antigen specificity is not known. Base qualities are missing; no much larger clone stands one base away. This record belongs to a study of cytomegalovirus exposure and HLA in healthy donors (dated by TCRdb to 2015 to 2018). Some background on the complete study: In an earlier analysis of 587 of the donors, 276 Gb of sequence data and some 120 million unique TCR beta sequences from about 190 million T cells were reported. High-throughput TCR immunosequencing, statistical association of individual TCRs with disease status, and machine learning were combined to predict cytomegalovirus infection status. The study aimed to test whether cataloging public T cell receptors could reveal signatures of past pathogen exposure. To decide whether each TCR beta V gene segment behaved as functional or pseudogenic, an earlier analysis of fewer than 750 of the donors relied on high-throughput TCR beta sequencing. Along with the roughly 670-subject first cohort, a separate validation cohort of some 130 different subjects was used. On average, around 240,000 unique TCR beta nucleotide sequences were sequenced per donor among a few hundred genotyped donors of the cohort, with roughly 18% of those sequences being non-productive. The number of donors typed differed by locus, with 629-630 for A, B, C, DRB1 and DQB1, around 520 for DQA1, over 600 for DPA1, and around 460 for DPB1. Donor age, sex, ethnicity and CMV serostatus were collected together with the repertoire data. All discovery cohort repertoires had been generated using a single sequencing platform. HLA typing included class I and class II loci at four-digit resolution. Four or five DR-DQ haplotypes were handled as single units for association and clustering because linkage in the cohort was strong. An early release covering about 600 HLA-typed donors comprised around 300 gigabases of sequencing data and about 90 million unique TCR sequences. The study profiled the T cell repertoires of more than 500 subjects by immunosequencing and related them to cytomegalovirus serostatus. Rather than using new phenotypic data, the later analysis identified candidate immune exposures from TCR beta sequences and from how often those sequences occurred across donors. Of the roughly 400 genotyped donors, over 80% were placed in the genetic ancestry cluster associated with self-reported Caucasian donors. A later genetic analysis used genome-wide SNP genotypes for about 55% of the 666 donors, treating that subset as a discovery cohort. A later analysis re-analyzed previously published TCR beta repertoires from roughly 630 donors and added high-resolution HLA genotyping to study TCR occurrence patterns. General findings and caveats noted by the study authors: In a later genetic analysis, fewer N-insertions in productive TCRs were reported among donors in an Asian-associated ancestry cluster than the roughly 700-donor mean. A later analysis found that HLA-associated TCR beta chains were more clonally expanded and had lower generation probabilities than equally common non-associated chains. This cohort had only TCR beta chains sequenced, and the lack of alpha or paired-chain data limited which features could be detected. Most TCR sequences were observed very rarely across donors, whereas some public TCRs were present in many individuals. The earlier analysis of about 600 of the donors excluded around 17 rarely observed V segments, including chromosome 9 orphons, because counts were too low. A total of 150 to 200 TCR beta chains were listed by the study as associated with cytomegalovirus. A later analysis reported that several top co-occurrence clusters appeared linked to parvovirus B19, influenza, CMV and Epstein-Barr virus. V-gene and J-gene trimming of TCR beta chains was associated with a missense DCLRE1C variant in a later genetic analysis, and the association was replicated in an independent cohort. Because the 87-base-pair reads could not distinguish some IMGT-functional V segments, including TRBV6-2 and TRBV6-3, those segments were excluded. The classifier was reported to diagnose cytomegalovirus status with high specificity and sensitivity in both the original and validation cohorts. The sequencing pipeline was judged likely to have produced a cluster of highly shared sequence variants as a technical artifact. Linkage disequilibrium might explain the correlated functional status among segregating V segments, but an unknown experimental factor could not be ruled out. A further reported finding was that TCR beta sequences accurately predicted the HLA-A and HLA-B alleles for most subjects in the first cohort. The authors suggested that the approach could potentially be extended to other disease states and immunological phenotypes. When HLA alleles, especially DR and DQ, strongly co-occurred, TCR associations were difficult to assign to individual alleles. CMV serostatus was the only immune exposure information available for the cohort. A few of the identified cytomegalovirus-associated TCR beta chains were confirmed in vitro to be specific for cytomegalovirus antigens. A later analysis associated 16,951 TCR beta sequences with specific HLA alleles at a false discovery rate of 0.05. Because HLA typing was unavailable for some donors at each locus, only the typed subset was used in association tests. The presence/absence analyses assumed that sequencing depth was roughly uniform across donors, and that assumption may not be true. An earlier analysis of roughly 570 of the donors showed that most TCR beta V segments appeared in productive rearrangements either about 87% or about 30% of the time, which broadly matched IMGT annotations. In a later analysis, most CMV-associated TCR beta chains were found to appear HLA-restricted, with HLA associations seemingly driven largely by CMV exposure. In a later analysis, TCR association rates were found to vary across HLA loci, with the most associated TCRs seen for DRB1 alleles and the fewest for HLA-C alleles.

In total, 630 or so healthy bone marrow donors made up the cohort. At the time of sampling, all cohort members were nominally healthy, though unrecorded immune exposures were likely present. The donor tested CMV seronegative, placing the donor among the 300 to 400 seronegative members of the cohort. Every donor gave a peripheral blood sample, and the peripheral blood mononuclear cells from that sample were used for TCR beta sequencing. Genomic DNA was extracted from the blood cell samples with the Qiagen DNeasy Blood Extraction Kit. Library prep was done by the immunoSEQ multiplex PCR assay. The multiplex PCR relied on a mix of 60 forward primers for TCR Vbeta segments and 13 reverse primers for TCR Jbeta segments. The CDR3 region of rearranged TCR beta genes was amplified from genomic DNA by a multiplex PCR assay. On the Illumina HiSeq System, the amplified TCR beta libraries were sequenced as 87-base-pair reads. The authors processed their data as follows. In a later analysis, tens of millions of unique TCR beta chains were counted across the 650 to 700 repertoires, and roughly 10 million of these chains were shared by at least two donors. Raw reads were error-corrected and collapsed into unique sequences with a nearest-neighbor algorithm that merged closely related sequences to remove PCR and sequencing errors. CDR3 sequences were aligned to IMGT reference sequences to assign V, D and J gene segments. For a sequence to be retained, a match of at least six nucleotides was required to both a V gene segment and a J gene segment. A rearrangement counted as productive if the CDR3 had no stop codons and remained in frame with V and J, and every other rearrangement counted as non-productive. CDR3 was defined by IMGT convention, running from the second conserved V-encoded cysteine to the conserved J-encoded phenylalanine. Sequences without an unambiguous match to a single V gene segment were excluded from the earlier analysis of over 500 of the donors. An earlier analysis of 500 to 600 of the donors classified V segments as functional when productive rearrangements were above 56.7% and as segregating when the standard deviation between donors was above 5%. A statistical classification framework was built to diagnose cytomegalovirus status from the catalog of TCR beta chain sequences. In a later analysis, TCR nucleotide sequences were compared against IMGT/GENE-DB human TR gene sequences so that V and J genes could be assigned. In a later analysis, CDR3 sequences and most-parsimonious VDJ recombination scenarios were assigned using the TCRdist pipeline. In a later analysis, each TCR beta chain was defined by its CDR3 amino acid sequence together with its V-gene family, and reads lacking a unique V-gene family were excluded. As a way to deal with suspected cross-contamination and a sequencing artifact, a later analysis dropped roughly 620 nucleotide sequences that were highly shared and had low generation probability. In a later analysis, a clonal expansion index was calculated for each public chain from normalized within-repertoire ranks of inferred template counts. In a later analysis, generation probabilities were computed with a VDJ recombination model fitted to out-of-frame rearrangements, and the resulting probabilities were checked against IGoR. In a later analysis, hypergeometric tests were used to score TCR-TCR, TCR-HLA and TCR-CMV co-occurrence, with a repertoire-size bias correction applied to TCR pairs. A later analysis estimated false discovery rates by permuting HLA or CMV assignments 20 times. In a later analysis, co-occurring TCRs were grouped with DBSCAN, and TCRdist sequence similarity was added when clustering was performed within HLA-allele-positive subsets. Repertoires with fewer than 30,000 or more than 120,000 public chains, plus five repertoires with anomalous nucleotide sharing, were excluded from co-occurrence clustering. TCRdb limited this immuneACCESS table to in-frame rearrangements with V and J called. A share of clones is missing; checked studies link under half to unresolved V genes, and the rest is unexplained. V, J and clone size reflect that table, while D and trimming were determined from the DNA. The sample table holds 150,000 or so clones, of which roughly 84% were seen once. Roughly 2.4% of the sample is in the top ten clones.

CDR1 and CDR2, per the germline V gene (reference sequence), are SEHNR and FQNEAQ. Cut back by 5 bases and 0 bases, the V and J ends lie 8 bases apart. The cysteine opens and the phenylalanine closes a CDR3 of 14 amino acids. CDR3 DNA is the only sequence kept; it has 42 bases, read in frame from the first base. The sample was PBMCs. This chain joins TRBV7-9 to TRBJ1-5; the D gene remains uncertain. This TCR derives from a woman aged 18-29 years in good health and CMV-seronegative. The CDR3 is CASSPTSSNQPQHF. The base sequence is TGTGCCAGCAGCCCGACTTCTAGCAATCAGCCCCAGCATTTT.